Listed below are T cell receptor beta chains from one sample, sequenced in a study of shared clonotypes between healthy human individuals. Clones were read by immunoSEQ multiplex PCR, and TCRdb kept only the in-frame ones, dropping some. The table has hundreds of thousands of clones, roughly 98% seen once. Sequencing was carried out using naive CD8+ T cells sorted from blood. The receptor set was obtained from a man aged 30-40 years in good health. Each CDR3 is given with its conserved first and last residue. Fields, in order: D gene, V gene, clone size, J gene, CDR3 DNA, CDR3 protein. The D gene is left open where the match is weak. Expanded clones get a size class; other rows say once, few or many, or leave the size out.

D: NA; V: TRBV4-3; size: NA; J: TRBJ2-7; DNA: TGCGCCAGCAGCCAAGATATGGCGGGAATCTCCTACGAGCAGTACTTC; CDR3: CASSQDMAGISYEQYF
D: NA; V: TRBV28; size: NA; J: TRBJ1-3; DNA: TGTGCCAGCAGTGGCTTCGGAGAGACCTCTGGAAACACCATATATTTT; CDR3: CASSGFGETSGNTIYF
D: NA; V: TRBV2; size: NA; J: TRBJ1-2; DNA: TGTGCCATCCCTAGAGGGTACTATGGCTACACCTTC; CDR3: CAIPRGYYGYTF
D: NA; V: TRBV30; size: NA; J: TRBJ1-2; DNA: TGTGCCTGGACCCTAGGGGGGCTGTACTATGGCTACACCTTC; CDR3: CAWTLGGLYYGYTF
D: NA; V: TRBV11-1; size: NA; J: TRBJ2-1; DNA: TGTGCCAGCAGCTTTTCCCCCTTTAGTCACAGCTCCTACAATGAGCAGTTCTTC; CDR3: CASSFSPFSHSSYNEQFF
D: TRBD1; V: TRBV29-1; size: NA; J: TRBJ2-5; DNA: TGCAGCGTCTGGGACAGACAAGAGACCCAGTACTTC; CDR3: CSVWDRQETQYF
D: NA; V: TRBV19; size: NA; J: TRBJ2-1; DNA: TGTGCCAGTAGTTCGAACATGGGCGCCTACAATGAGCAGTTCTTC; CDR3: CASSSNMGAYNEQFF
D: NA; V: TRBV27; size: once; J: TRBJ2-2; DNA: TGTGCCAGCAGTTTAAATACCGGGGAGCTGTTTTTT; CDR3: CASSLNTGELFF
D: NA; V: TRBV6-5; size: NA; J: TRBJ2-7; DNA: TGTGCCAGCAGTTACTCGTCCGAATACGAGCAGTACTTC; CDR3: CASSYSSEYEQYF
D: TRBD1; V: TRBV7-9; size: NA; J: TRBJ2-7; DNA: TGTGCCAGCAGCTTAGACCATGGGACAGGGCCTTACGAGCAGTACTTC; CDR3: CASSLDHGTGPYEQYF
D: TRBD2; V: TRBV2; size: NA; J: TRBJ2-7; DNA: TGTGCCAGCAGTGAAGGTAGCGGGCGTTCCTACGAGCAGTACTTC; CDR3: CASSEGSGRSYEQYF
D: NA; V: TRBV30; size: NA; J: TRBJ2-1; DNA: TGTGCCTGGAGCTTAGCCTTCGATGAGCAGTTCTTC; CDR3: CAWSLAFDEQFF
D: NA; V: TRBV7-2; size: NA; J: TRBJ2-2; DNA: TGTGCCAGCAGCTTAGATCCGGCCGGGGAGCTGTTTTTT; CDR3: CASSLDPAGELFF
D: TRBD1; V: TRBV11-1; size: NA; J: TRBJ2-1; DNA: TGTGCCAGCAGCGAGGGGACAGGGTGGCGGGAGCAGTTCTTC; CDR3: CASSEGTGWREQFF
D: NA; V: TRBV29-1; size: NA; J: TRBJ1-2; DNA: TGCAGCGTTGAACTTTTCTTACTAGGACAGTCACTGAGGGGCTACACCTTC; CDR3: CSVELFLLGQSLRGYTF
D: TRBD1; V: TRBV10-3; size: NA; J: TRBJ1-1; DNA: TGTGCCATCAGTGAGGTCGACAGGGGGTACACTGAAGCTTTCTTT; CDR3: CAISEVDRGYTEAFF
D: NA; V: TRBV28; size: NA; J: TRBJ2-1; DNA: TGTGCCAGCGGTATTAGTGGGGGACACCCGGGGGAAGATGAGCAGTTCTTC; CDR3: CASGISGGHPGEDEQFF
D: NA; V: TRBV10-3; size: NA; J: TRBJ2-2; DNA: TGTGCCATCAGCCCGGCGGGGACGGCCACCGGGGAGCTGTTTTTT; CDR3: CAISPAGTATGELFF
D: NA; V: TRBV27; size: NA; J: TRBJ2-1; DNA: TGTGCCAGCAGTTTGGTTTATAGGGATGAGCAGTTCTTC; CDR3: CASSLVYRDEQFF
D: NA; V: TRBV7-9; size: NA; J: TRBJ1-4; DNA: TGTGCCAGCAAAACTGCGTCAACTAATGAAAAACTGTTTTTT; CDR3: CASKTASTNEKLFF
D: NA; V: TRBV4-1; size: NA; J: TRBJ1-5; DNA: TGCGCCAGCAGCCCACAAAGCCATCAGCCCCAGCATTTT; CDR3: CASSPQSHQPQHF
D: NA; V: TRBV7-8; size: once; J: TRBJ1-5; DNA: TGTGCCAGCACCGATTCGGGCCCCTCCCTCCATCAGCCCCAGCATTTT; CDR3: CASTDSGPSLHQPQHF
D: NA; V: TRBV29-1; size: NA; J: TRBJ2-2; DNA: TGCAGCGTTGAATTTACAAGCGGGAACACCGGGGAGCTGTTTTTT; CDR3: CSVEFTSGNTGELFF